The 9 T cell receptor beta chains given below trace back to one sample, sequenced in a study of post-analysis software for immune sequencing data. Study conclusions and caveats: Four or five TRBV segments, TRBV5-6, TRBV5-1 and TRBV20-1 among them, were found more frequent in patients than controls.

Each TCR beta cDNA library carried unique molecular identifiers. TCRdb independently ran MiXCR on the PCR reads; one entry per CDR3 protein. The data hold hundreds of thousands of distinct CDR3 sequences, with about 27% observed a single time. No antigens are known for them. Sequencing was performed on blood. These receptor sequences come from a girl aged 10-17 years with multiple sclerosis.

The rearrangement joins TRBV5-5 to TRBJ2-5; 11 nucleotides align to TRBD2. With 4 bases clipped from V and 4 bases from J, the junction kept 6 bases outside the gene matches. This CDR3 region has 15 residues. Germline V gene sequence: CDR1 SGHKS, CDR2 YYEKEE (reference sequence). The CDR3 region is CASSQPTSGTETQYF. The DNA of the CDR3 is TGTGCCAGCAGCCAACCGACTAGCGGGACAGAGACCCAGTACTTC.

The CDR3 nucleotides read TGTGCCAGCAGCCTCATGCGGCTGGCGGATACGCAGTATTTT. Encoded protein: CASSLMRLADTQYF. The J gene is TRBJ2-3, the V gene TRBV6-5; D ambiguous. Trimming cost V 6 bases and J 6 bases, with 16 bases left between them. From germline, CDR1 is MNHEY and CDR2 SVGAGI. The CDR3 is 14 residues long.

This chain connects TRBV14 to TRBJ1-6, with no clear D. Trimming cost V 0 bases and J 5 bases, with 5 bases left between them. The CDR3 runs 14 residues. Germline loops: CDR1 SGHDN, CDR2 FVKESK. The CDR3 loop reads CASSQEAHNSPLHF. The CDR3 coding sequence is TGTGCCAGCAGCCAAGAAGCCCATAATTCACCCCTCCACTTT.

This sequence joins TRBV20-1 and TRBJ2-1; 7 nucleotides align to TRBD2. Germline trimming cut 6 bases from V and 0 bases from J; bases unmatched to any gene: 5. Germline V gives CDR1 DFQATT, CDR2 SNEGSKA (reference sequence). The CDR3 runs to 14 residues. The CDR3 loop reads CSATAGSSYNEQFF. CDR3 nucleotides: TGCAGTGCCACAGCGGGGAGCTCCTACAATGAGCAGTTCTTC.

A few counts support this clonotype. This rearrangement joins TRBV29-1 to TRBJ1-2; D ambiguous. CDR1 and CDR2 (germline): SQVTM, ANQGSEA. The CDR3 sequence is 11 residues long. V lost 6 bases and J 4 bases, leaving 9 bases between the germline ends. The CDR3 sequence: CSVRRAYGYTF. CDR3 bases: TGCAGCGTGCGCCGGGCCTATGGCTACACCTTC.

This rearrangement joins TRBV12-3 or TRBV12-4 to TRBJ2-1; TRBD1 aligns across 10 bases. This CDR3 has 15 amino acids. V gave up 6 bases and J gave up 3 bases; unmatched junction bases: 5. The CDR3 DNA sequence: TGTGCCAGCAGGGCCGGGACAGGGGTCTACAATGAGCAGTTCTTC. It translates to CASRAGTGVYNEQFF.

This clonotype was picked up a small number of times. The chain carries TRBV7-9 and TRBJ2-5; D is ambiguous. There are 16 residues in the CDR3. Trimming pared 1 base from V and 1 base from J, leaving 13 bases between. Per germline, CDR1 SEHNR and CDR2 FQNEAQ (reference sequence). This CDR3 reads CASSLDSGDIQETQYF. The CDR3 DNA reads as TGTGCCAGCAGCTTAGATTCAGGAGACATCCAAGAGACCCAGTACTTC.

Remarks on this clonotype: A read error may explain this, as a much larger clone is one base away. The V gene is TRBV7-2, the J gene TRBJ2-5; possibly TRBD2 for D (5 bases). Germline-derived CDR1 and CDR2 are SGHTA and FQGNSA. The CDR3 covers 16 residues. The V gene lost 5 bases and the J gene lost 6 bases, with 22 bases spanning the gap. The CDR3 reads CASSPTAASRSKTQYF. The CDR3, as DNA: TGTGCCAGCAGCCCCACGGCTGCTAGCAGGAGTAAGACCCAGTACTTC.

This clonotype was observed a few times. The chain recombines TRBV20-1 with TRBJ2-3, with D possibly TRBD2 on 5 matching bases. Germline assignment: CDR1 DFQATT and CDR2 SNEGSKA (reference sequence). Trimming shortened V by 5 bases and J by 10 bases, and 16 bases separated the two germline ends. This CDR3 has 12 residues. The CDR3 sequence is CSAHTSGSAQYF. In DNA form, the CDR3 reads TGCAGTGCTCACACATCGGGGTCGGCGCAGTATTTT.